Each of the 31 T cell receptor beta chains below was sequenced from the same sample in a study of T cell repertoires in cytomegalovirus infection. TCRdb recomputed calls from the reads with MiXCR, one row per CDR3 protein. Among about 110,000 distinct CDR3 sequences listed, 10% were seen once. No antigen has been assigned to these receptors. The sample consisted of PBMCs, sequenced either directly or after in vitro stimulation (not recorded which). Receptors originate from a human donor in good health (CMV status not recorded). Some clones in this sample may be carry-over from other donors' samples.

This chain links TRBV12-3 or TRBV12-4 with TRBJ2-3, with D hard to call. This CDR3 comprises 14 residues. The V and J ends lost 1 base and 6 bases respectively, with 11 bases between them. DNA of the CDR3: TGTGCCAGCAGTTTAGTCCAGAGGCGGGATACGCAGTATTTT. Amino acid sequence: CASSLVQRRDTQYF.

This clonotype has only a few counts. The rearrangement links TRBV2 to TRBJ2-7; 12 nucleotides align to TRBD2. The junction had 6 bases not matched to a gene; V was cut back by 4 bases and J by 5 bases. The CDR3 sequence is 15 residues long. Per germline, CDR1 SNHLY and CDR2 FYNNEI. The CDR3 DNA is TGTGCCAGCAGTGGACCGACTAGCGGGAGCCACGAGCAGTACGTC. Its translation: CASSGPTSGSHEQYV.

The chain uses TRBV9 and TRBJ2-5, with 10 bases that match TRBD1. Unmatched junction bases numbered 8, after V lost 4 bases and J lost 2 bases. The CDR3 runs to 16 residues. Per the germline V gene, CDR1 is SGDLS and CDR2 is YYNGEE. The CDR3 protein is CASSPPGQGRQETQYF. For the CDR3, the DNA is TGTGCCAGCAGCCCTCCGGGACAGGGGAGACAAGAGACCCAGTACTTC.

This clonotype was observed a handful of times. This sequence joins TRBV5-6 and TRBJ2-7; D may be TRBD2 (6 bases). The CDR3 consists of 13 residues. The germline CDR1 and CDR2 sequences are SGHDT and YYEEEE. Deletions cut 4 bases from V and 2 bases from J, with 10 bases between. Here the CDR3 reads CASSLDYTYEQYF. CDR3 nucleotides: TGTGCCAGCAGCCTGGACTATACCTACGAGCAGTACTTC.

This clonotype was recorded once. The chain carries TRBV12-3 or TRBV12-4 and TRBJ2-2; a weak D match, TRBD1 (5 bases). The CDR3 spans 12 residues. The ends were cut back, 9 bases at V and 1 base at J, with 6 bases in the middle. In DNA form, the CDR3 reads TGTGCCAGTACAGGGAACACCGGGGAGCTGTTTTTT. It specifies CASTGNTGELFF.

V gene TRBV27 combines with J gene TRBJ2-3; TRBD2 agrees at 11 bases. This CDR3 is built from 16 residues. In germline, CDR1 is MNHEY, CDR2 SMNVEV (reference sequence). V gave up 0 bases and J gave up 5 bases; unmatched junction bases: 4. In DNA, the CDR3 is TGTGCCAGCAGTTTATCCTTAGCGGGAGGGGGAGATACGCAGTATTTT. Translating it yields CASSLSLAGGGDTQYF.

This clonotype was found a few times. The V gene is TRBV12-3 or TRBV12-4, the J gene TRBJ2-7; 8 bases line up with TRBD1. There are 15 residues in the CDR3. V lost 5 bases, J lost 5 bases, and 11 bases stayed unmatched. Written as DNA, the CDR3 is TGTGCCAGCAGTCGCCGGACAGGGAGGATCCACGAGCAGTACTTC. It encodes CASSRRTGRIHEQYF.

CDR3 nucleotides: TGCAGTGCTAGGGGTTGGACTAGCGGGCCGAATGAGCAGTTCTTC. Amino acids: CSARGWTSGPNEQFF. J is TRBJ2-1 and V is TRBV20-1; 11 bases are shared with TRBD2. Per germline, CDR1 DFQATT and CDR2 SNEGSKA (reference sequence). The CDR3 totals 15 residues. V lost 3 bases and J lost 7; bases outside the gene matches: 8.

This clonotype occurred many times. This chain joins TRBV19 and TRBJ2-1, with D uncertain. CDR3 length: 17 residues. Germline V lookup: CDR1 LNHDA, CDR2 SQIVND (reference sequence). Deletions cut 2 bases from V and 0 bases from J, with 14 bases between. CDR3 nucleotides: TGTGCCAGTAGTATAATATTTGGCGGTAGCTCCTACAATGAGCAGTTCTTC. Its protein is CASSIIFGGSSYNEQFF. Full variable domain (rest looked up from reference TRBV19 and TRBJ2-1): DGGITQSPKYLFRKEGQNVTLSCEQNLNHDAMYWYRQDPGQGLRLIYYSQIVNDFQKGDIAEGYSVSREKKESFPLTVTSAQKNPTAFYLCASSIIFGGSSYNEQFFGPGTRLTVL.

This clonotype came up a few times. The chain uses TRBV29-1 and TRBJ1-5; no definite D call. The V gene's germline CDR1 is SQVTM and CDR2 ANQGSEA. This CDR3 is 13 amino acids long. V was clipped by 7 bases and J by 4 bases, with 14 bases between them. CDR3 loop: CSGIRTENQPQHF. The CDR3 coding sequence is TGCAGCGGAATCCGGACGGAGAATCAGCCCCAGCATTTT.

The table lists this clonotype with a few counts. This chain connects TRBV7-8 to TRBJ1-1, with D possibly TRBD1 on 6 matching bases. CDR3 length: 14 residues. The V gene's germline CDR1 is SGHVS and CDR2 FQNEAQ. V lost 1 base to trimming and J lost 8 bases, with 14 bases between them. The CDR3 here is CASSLEPRGGEAFF. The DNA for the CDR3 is TGTGCCAGCAGCTTAGAGCCTAGGGGGGGGGAAGCTTTCTTT.

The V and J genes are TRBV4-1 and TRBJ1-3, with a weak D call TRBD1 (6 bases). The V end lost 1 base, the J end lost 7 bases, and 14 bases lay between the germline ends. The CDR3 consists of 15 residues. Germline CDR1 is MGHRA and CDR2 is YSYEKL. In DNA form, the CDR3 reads TGCGCCAGCAGCCAAGGACCAGGGGATTGGAACACCATATATTTT. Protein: CASSQGPGDWNTIYF.

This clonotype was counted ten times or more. The CDR3 sequence: CASSSVGQGKQYV. DNA of the CDR3: TGTGCCAGCAGCTCCGTTGGACAGGGGAAGCAGTACGTC. J is TRBJ2-7 and V is TRBV7-8; 9 bases align to TRBD1. Germline V gives CDR1 SGHVS, CDR2 FQNEAQ. The V gene end was trimmed by 4 bases and the J gene end by 8 bases; junction bases not matched to a gene: 6. The CDR3 has 13 amino acids.

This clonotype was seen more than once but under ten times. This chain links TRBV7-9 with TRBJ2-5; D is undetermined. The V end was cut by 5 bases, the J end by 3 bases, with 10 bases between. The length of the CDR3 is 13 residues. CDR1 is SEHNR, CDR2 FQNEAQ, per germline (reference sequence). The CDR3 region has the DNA TGTGCCAGCAGCGGCCAGGTAGAAGAGACCCAGTACTTC. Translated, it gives CASSGQVEETQYF. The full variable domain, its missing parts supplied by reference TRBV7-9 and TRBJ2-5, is DTGVSQNPRHKITKRGQNVTFRCDPISEHNRLYWYRQTLGQGPEFLTYFQNEAQLEKSRLLSDRFSAERPKGSFSTLEIQRTEQGDSAMYLCASSGQVEETQYFGPGTRLLVL.

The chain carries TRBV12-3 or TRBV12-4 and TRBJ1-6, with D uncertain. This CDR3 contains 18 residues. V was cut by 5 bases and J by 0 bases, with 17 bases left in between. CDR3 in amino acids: CASSPLGVAVSYNSPLHF. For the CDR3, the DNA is TGTGCCAGCAGTCCGTTAGGTGTGGCAGTCTCCTATAATTCACCCCTCCACTTT.

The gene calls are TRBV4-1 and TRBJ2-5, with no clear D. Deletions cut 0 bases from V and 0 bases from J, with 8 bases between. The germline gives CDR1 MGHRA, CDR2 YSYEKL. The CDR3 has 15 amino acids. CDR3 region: CASSQDWANQETQYF. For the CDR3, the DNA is TGCGCCAGCAGCCAAGATTGGGCTAACCAAGAGACCCAGTACTTC.

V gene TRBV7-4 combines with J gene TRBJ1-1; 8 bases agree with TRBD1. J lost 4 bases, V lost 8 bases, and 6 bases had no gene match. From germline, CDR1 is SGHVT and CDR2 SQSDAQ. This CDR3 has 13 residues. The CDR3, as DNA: TGTGCCAGCCGGCAGGGGGCCGTCACTGAAGCTTTCTTT. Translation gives CASRQGAVTEAFF.

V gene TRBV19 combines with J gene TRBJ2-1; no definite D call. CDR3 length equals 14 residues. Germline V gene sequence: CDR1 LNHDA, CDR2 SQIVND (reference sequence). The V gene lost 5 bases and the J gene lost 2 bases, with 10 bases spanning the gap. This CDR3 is CASSYWGTYNEQFF. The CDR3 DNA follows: TGTGCCAGTAGTTATTGGGGTACCTACAATGAGCAGTTCTTC.

The CDR3 region has the DNA TGTGCCAGTAGTACCTCAATCTCCGGGACAGCAAGCTCTGGAAACACCATATATTTT. Translation gives CASSTSISGTASSGNTIYF. This sequence joins TRBV19 and TRBJ1-3; TRBD1 matches 7 bases. V shed 4 bases and J 0 bases; nucleotides not matched to a gene: 15. From germline, CDR1 is LNHDA and CDR2 SQIVND (reference sequence). This CDR3 region has 19 residues.

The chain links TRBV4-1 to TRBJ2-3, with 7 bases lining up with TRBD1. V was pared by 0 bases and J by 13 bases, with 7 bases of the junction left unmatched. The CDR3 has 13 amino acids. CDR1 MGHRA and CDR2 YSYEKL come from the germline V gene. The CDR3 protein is CASSQDEGARKYF. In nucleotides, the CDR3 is TGCGCCAGCAGCCAAGATGAGGGGGCGAGGAAGTATTTT.

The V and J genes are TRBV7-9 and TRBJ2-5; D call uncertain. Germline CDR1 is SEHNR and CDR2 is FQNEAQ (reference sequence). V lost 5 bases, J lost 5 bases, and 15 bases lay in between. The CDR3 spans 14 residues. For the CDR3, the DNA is TGTGCCAGCAGCGTGGTCCAGCCCAAGGAGACCCAGTACTTC. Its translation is CASSVVQPKETQYF.

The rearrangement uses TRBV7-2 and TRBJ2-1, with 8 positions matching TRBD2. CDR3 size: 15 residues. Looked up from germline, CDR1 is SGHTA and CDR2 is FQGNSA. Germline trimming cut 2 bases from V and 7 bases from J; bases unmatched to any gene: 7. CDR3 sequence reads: CASSLSSGTKNEQFF. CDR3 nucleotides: TGTGCCAGCAGCTTAAGTAGCGGGACAAAAAATGAGCAGTTCTTC.

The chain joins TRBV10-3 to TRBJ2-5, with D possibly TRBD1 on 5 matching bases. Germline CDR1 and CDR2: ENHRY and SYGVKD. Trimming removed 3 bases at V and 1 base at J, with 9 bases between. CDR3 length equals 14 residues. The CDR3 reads CAISEWQGQETQYF. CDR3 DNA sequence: TGTGCCATCAGTGAATGGCAGGGCCAAGAGACCCAGTACTTC.

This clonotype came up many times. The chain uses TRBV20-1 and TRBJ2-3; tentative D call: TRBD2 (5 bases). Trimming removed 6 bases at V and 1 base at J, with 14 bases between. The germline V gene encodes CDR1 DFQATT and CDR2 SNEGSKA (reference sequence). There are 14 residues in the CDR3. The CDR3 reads CSAVKAARTDTQYF. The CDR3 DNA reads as TGCAGTGCCGTTAAAGCGGCCCGCACAGATACGCAGTATTTT.

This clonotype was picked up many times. The DNA of the CDR3 is TGCGCCAGCAGCCCAGCGGTCGTTGGGAACTACGAGCAGTACTTC. Translating it yields CASSPAVVGNYEQYF. The rearrangement uses TRBV4-3 and TRBJ2-7; D may be TRBD2 (5 bases). The CDR3 is 15 residues long. CDR1 and CDR2 (germline): LGHNA, YSLEER. Trimming took 4 bases from V and 3 from J, leaving 16 bases between them.

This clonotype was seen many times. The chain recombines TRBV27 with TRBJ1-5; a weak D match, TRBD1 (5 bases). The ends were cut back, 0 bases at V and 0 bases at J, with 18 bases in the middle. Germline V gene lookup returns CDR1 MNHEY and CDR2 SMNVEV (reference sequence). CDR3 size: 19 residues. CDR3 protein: CASSLSRARIYYSNQPQHF. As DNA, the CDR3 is TGTGCCAGCAGTTTATCCAGGGCCCGAATATATTATAGCAATCAGCCCCAGCATTTT.

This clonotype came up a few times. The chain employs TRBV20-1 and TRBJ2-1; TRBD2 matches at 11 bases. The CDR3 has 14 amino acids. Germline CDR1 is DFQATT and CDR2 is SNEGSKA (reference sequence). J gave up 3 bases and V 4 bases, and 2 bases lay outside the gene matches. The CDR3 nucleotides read TGCAGTGCTACCGGACTAGCGGGCTACAATGAGCAGTTCTTC. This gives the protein CSATGLAGYNEQFF.

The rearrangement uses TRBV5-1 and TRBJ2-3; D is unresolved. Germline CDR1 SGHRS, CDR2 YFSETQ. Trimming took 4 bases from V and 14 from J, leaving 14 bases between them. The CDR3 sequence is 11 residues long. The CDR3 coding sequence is TGCGCCAGCAGCCAGCGAGAGACGGCGTATTTT. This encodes CASSQRETAYF.

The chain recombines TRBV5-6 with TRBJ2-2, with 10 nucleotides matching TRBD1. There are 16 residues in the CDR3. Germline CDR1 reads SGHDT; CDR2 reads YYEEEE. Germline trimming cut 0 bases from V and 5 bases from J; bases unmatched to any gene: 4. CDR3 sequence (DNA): TGTGCCAGCAGCTTGGCCCCGGGACAGGGGACCGGGGAGCTGTTTTTT. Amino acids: CASSLAPGQGTGELFF.

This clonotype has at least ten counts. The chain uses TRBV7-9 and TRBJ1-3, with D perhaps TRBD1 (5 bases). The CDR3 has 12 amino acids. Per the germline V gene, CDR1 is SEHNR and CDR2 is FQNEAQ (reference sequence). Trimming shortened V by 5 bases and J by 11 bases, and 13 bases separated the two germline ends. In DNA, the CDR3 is TGTGCCAGCAGCCGTGACAGTAACTCCATATATTTT. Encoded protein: CASSRDSNSIYF.

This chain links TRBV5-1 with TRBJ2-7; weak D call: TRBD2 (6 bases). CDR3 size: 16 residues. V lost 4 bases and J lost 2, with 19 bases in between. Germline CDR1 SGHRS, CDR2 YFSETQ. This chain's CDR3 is CASSPEGMRQTYEQYF. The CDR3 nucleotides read TGCGCCAGCAGCCCGGAGGGGATGAGACAGACCTACGAGCAGTACTTC. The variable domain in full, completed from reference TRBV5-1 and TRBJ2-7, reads KAGVTQTPRYLIKTRGQQVTLSCSPISGHRSVSWYQQTPGQGLQFLFEYFSETQRNKGNFPGRFSGRQFSNSRSEMNVSTLELGDSALYLCASSPEGMRQTYEQYFGPGTRLTVT.